This TCR beta chain originates from a study of blood T cell repertoires in COVID-19. Study overall: Italy, Spain and the United States were the sources of the convalescent and acute COVID-19 samples. PBMCs, B-cell-depleted T cells, or T cells were the source of the cDNA or gDNA that made up the material.

The CDR3 is 13 residues long. The germline V and J ends were trimmed by 2 bases and 2 bases, with 7 bases remaining between them. CDR1 is MDHEN and CDR2 is SYDVKM in the germline V gene. Original processing notes: Estimation of nucleated cell counts was performed using reference gene primer amplification. Assay used: immunoSEQ multiplex PCR; TCRdb lists only in-frame clones, some missing. V, J and clone size derive from that table, while D and trimming were established from the DNA sequence. The table includes approximately 250,000 clones, about nine tenths detected once. The chain couples TRBV28 to TRBJ2-7; no clear D. The sample was peripheral blood. This sequence was found in a man aged 25 to 40 who had recovered from COVID-19. This CDR3 is CASSLHSPYEQYF. The CDR3 bases are TGTGCCAGCAGTTTACACAGCCCCTACGAGCAGTACTTC. Combining the CDR3 with reference TRBV28 and TRBJ2-7 gives the whole variable domain DVKVTQSSRYLVKRTGEKVFLECVQDMDHENMFWYRQDPGLGLRLIYFSYDVKMKEKGDIPEGYSVSREKKERFSLILESASTNQTSMYLCASSLHSPYEQYFGPGTRLTVT.